This T cell receptor (beta chain) was observed in a study of shared clonotypes between healthy human individuals. Points on this clone: Its antigen remains unknown.

Study results and caveats: Clonotypes shared by all four sorted-subset donors had higher generation probabilities than non-shared clonotypes.

Per the original methods: In the immunoSEQ data, sequences were junction-only and lacked quality scores, so filtering differed. Sequencing was performed with immunoSEQ multiplex PCR; in TCRdb, only in-frame clones are kept and a portion is missing. V and J calls plus clone size are reproduced from that table; the DNA served to infer D and trimming. The table lists 200,000 to 250,000 clones, 50% to 80% of them singletons. This CDR3 has 16 amino acids. Trimming stripped 5 bases from V and 4 bases from J, with 17 bases between. Germline CDR1 SGHTA, CDR2 FQGNSA. V gene TRBV7-2 combines with J gene TRBJ2-2; a weak D match, TRBD1 (6 bases). Material: memory CD4+ T cells sorted from blood. Sample subset: CD45RA-negative fraction. The TCR originated in a man aged 30 to 39 in good health. DNA of the CDR3: TGTGCCAGCAGCGTTATGGGGGCAGCTTTCACCGGGGAGCTGTTTTTT. Translated: CASSVMGAAFTGELFF.